This T cell receptor beta chain appears in the sequencing data of a study of blood T cell repertoires in COVID-19. Study context: Italy, Spain and the United States were the sources of the convalescent and acute COVID-19 samples.

The CDR3 loop spans 12 amino acids. CDR1 LGHDT and CDR2 YNNKEL come from the germline V gene (reference sequence). V lost 0 bases and J 8 bases, leaving 7 bases between the germline ends. Only one count was recorded for this clone. The data were produced by immunoSEQ multiplex PCR, yet TCRdb's version contains in-frame clones alone and is incomplete. The table includes approximately 260,000 clones, 80% to 90% detected once. V is TRBV3-1 (or the pseudogene TRBV3-2) and J is TRBJ1-2; D not certain. The clonotype comes from a woman between 70 and 85 years old with COVID-19, enrolled during active disease. Sequencing was performed on peripheral blood. The CDR3 sequence: CASSQDPSGYTF. The CDR3 DNA is TGTGCCAGCAGCCAAGATCCGAGCGGCTACACCTTC.